Described below is a single T cell receptor (beta chain) sequence and its context. It has no known antigen specificity. There are no base qualities to consult, and no much larger clone falls within one base. The sample is drawn from a study of shared clonotypes between healthy human individuals (dated by TCRdb to 2019 to 2021). About the full investigation: Two women and three men aged 18 to 49 years were included in the cohort. To estimate repertoire size and how much clonotypes are shared between individuals, the study performed deep sequencing of blood TCR repertoires from roughly five healthy adults. Between about 0.8 and 9.5 billion PBMCs per donor were obtained by leukapheresis. Libraries were prepared and TCR repertoires were sequenced by different laboratories using diverse techniques, in order to increase sequencing depth and limit assay-specific biases. For each donor, CD4 naive and CD4 memory were each given three plates, CD8 naive was given two plates, and CD8 memory was given one plate.

TCR CDR3 regions were amplified from genomic DNA by multiplex PCR using the deep immunoSEQ assay. For each cell subset, the extracted genomic DNA was distributed evenly across all wells of several immunoSEQ 96-well plates, and each plate served as one replicate. For sorted subsets, approximately 210 ng of genomic DNA, equivalent to about 30,000 T cell genomes, went into each replicate PCR. The purified libraries were quantified using a Qubit 3.0 fluorometer, sized with a Bioanalyzer 2100, and then quantified again using the KAPA Library Quantification kit. A separate single-read 150-cycle Illumina NextSeq 550 flow cell was used to sequence each immunoSEQ 96-well plate. The original pipeline was this. Because the immunoSEQ output included only junctional sequences and no quality scores, the filtering could not be the same as the filtering used for full-length reads. To assign V/J genes and CDR3, sequences were annotated against IMGT germline references using PyIR, a Python wrapper for IgBLAST v1.9. Reads were filtered out if the reads had weak V/J assignments (E-value above 1e-6), no CDR3, stop codons, out-of-frame junctions, or ambiguous translated residues. V3J clonotypes were defined as sequences sharing an identical inferred V gene, J gene, and CDR3 amino acid sequence. To compute the percentage overlap between repertoires, the number of shared unique clonotypes was divided by the size of the smaller repertoire. Three approaches were used to assess repertoire richness: RTK rarefaction, the Chao1 estimator, and Recon v2.1 estimates of unobserved clonotypes. For all TCRbeta clonotypes obtained by the gDNA method from several donors, generation probabilities were computed with OLGA. The source is immuneACCESS, and TCRdb retained only in-frame sequences with V and J called. Part of the clones is not carried over; for the studies checked, unresolved V genes explain less than half of this, and the remainder is unexplained. V, J and clone size were drawn from that table, and D and trimming were deduced from the DNA. The sample table contains under 600,000 clones; only one count was recorded for more than 95% of them. The ten largest make up 0.055% to 0.07% of the sample.

Study-level results and caveats: Compared with non-shared clonotypes, clonotypes shared by all four sorted-subset donors had higher generation probabilities. Pairwise subsampling led to the expectation that sequencing depth would affect the degree of clonotype sharing among donors. Rarefaction of sorted-subset datasets indicated incomplete sequencing despite the large sequencing depth. Sampling was limited to blood, and TCR repertoires in tissue likely differ from TCR repertoires in blood. Because the study included only a small number of donors, the genetic and exposure-history diversity represented was limited. Approximately 4.8% of naive CD4, around 3.6% of naive CD8, roughly 2.5% of memory CD4, and roughly 0.4% of memory CD8 clonotypes were shared across a few donors. Naive subsets generally had larger estimated clonotype richness than memory subsets did.

V and J are truncated by 0 bases and 7 bases respectively, leaving an intervening sequence of 16 bases. Taken from cysteine to phenylalanine, the CDR3 has 15 residues. Only the CDR3 portion is preserved as DNA: 45 bases, with reading frame beginning at the first base. CDR1 and CDR2 are drawn from the germline V gene (reference sequence): MNHEY, SMNVEV. The donors were healthy, HIV-negative adults with no recently reported acute infections or vaccinations. Every donor was a Caucasian adult residing in Nashville, Tennessee, USA. CD4+ T cells were enriched by magnetic negative selection, after which naive cells were positively selected on CD45RA and the negative fraction was taken as the memory subset. After blood collection by leukapheresis, PBMCs were isolated using Ficoll-Histopaque density gradient centrifugation and then cryopreserved in the vapor phase of liquid nitrogen. Purity and quantity of every magnetically sorted T cell population were checked by analytical flow cytometry. Genomic DNA was isolated from each sorted fraction and quantified by UV absorbance on a Nanodrop 2000c.

Sequences were obtained from naive CD4+ T cells sorted from blood. According to the study, the label for this sample's cell subset or site signals: CD45RA+ positively selected. The sequence was collected from a woman aged 25 to 39 in good health. Recombination linked TRBV27 to TRBJ2-7, with the D gene too uncertain to name. The nucleotide sequence is TGTGCCAGCAGTTTATCAGTTGGTCGCCTGCGGGAGCAGTACTTC. It is translated as CASSLSVGRLREQYF.